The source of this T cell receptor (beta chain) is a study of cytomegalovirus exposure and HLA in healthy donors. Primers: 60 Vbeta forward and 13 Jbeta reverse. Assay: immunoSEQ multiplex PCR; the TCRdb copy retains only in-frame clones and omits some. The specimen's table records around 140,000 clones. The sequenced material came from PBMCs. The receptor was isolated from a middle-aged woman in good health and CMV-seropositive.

CDR3 amino acids: CASSTKKGNLMSNQPQHF. The CDR3 region has the DNA TGTGCCAGTAGTACGAAGAAGGGGAATTTAATGAGCAATCAGCCCCAGCATTTT. The chain has TRBV19 and TRBJ1-5, with D possibly TRBD1 on 5 matching bases. Trimming stripped 4 bases from V and 1 base from J, with 20 bases between. Germline CDR1 LNHDA, CDR2 SQIVND (reference sequence). This CDR3 is built from 18 residues.